Listed below are T cell receptor beta chains from one sample, sequenced in a study of cytomegalovirus exposure and HLA in healthy donors. Produced via immunoSEQ multiplex PCR; TCRdb's table is partial and in-frame only. The top ten clones hold 1.5% to 2% of a sample with 100,000 to 150,000 clones, about 85% of them seen once. The source material was PBMCs. Receptors were obtained from a boy younger than 18 in good health and CMV-seronegative. Each CDR3 is given with its conserved first and last residue. Fields, in order: J gene, clone size, CDR3 length, D gene, V gene, CDR3 DNA, CDR3 protein. A D gene is named only where the DNA matches it firmly. Size is stated for part of the rows, as once, few or many counts, or as a class when the clone is expanded.

>TRBJ1-5|.|14|TRBD1|TRBV5-1
TGCGCCAGCAGCCCTCGGACAGGGGAGCAGCCCCAGCATTTT
CASSPRTGEQPQHF
>TRBJ1-1|.|14|TRBD1|TRBV13
TGTGCCAGCGACAGGGTAGTAAGGAACACTGAAGCTTTCTTT
CASDRVVRNTEAFF
>TRBJ2-7|.|16|TRBD2|TRBV27
TGTGCCAGCAGTCCCTCTAGCGGGAGTATCGCCTACGAGCAGTACTTC
CASSPSSGSIAYEQYF
>TRBJ2-1|.|16|TRBD2|TRBV7-6
TGTGCCAGCAGCTCGTCAACTAGCGGGGGTTACAATGAGCAGTTCTTC
CASSSSTSGGYNEQFF
>TRBJ2-5|.|12|.|TRBV5-1
TGCGCCAGCAGAACGGGGATGGAGACCCAGTACTTC
CASRTGMETQYF
>TRBJ1-3|.|12|.|TRBV30
TGTGCCTGGACCCCAGGATTGGACACCATATATTTT
CAWTPGLDTIYF
>TRBJ2-2|.|15|TRBD1|TRBV19
TGTGCCAGCTCTACCGGGACAGGGGCCGTCGGGGAGCTGTTTTTT
CASSTGTGAVGELFF
>TRBJ2-3|.|15|TRBD2|TRBV7-3
TGTGCCAGCAGCTCGGGACGGGGGGGTCCAGATACGCAGTATTTT
CASSSGRGGPDTQYF
>TRBJ2-5|.|14|TRBD2|TRBV7-9
TGTGCCAGCAGCTTTCTAGCGGTTCAAGAGACCCAGTACTTC
CASSFLAVQETQYF
>TRBJ2-3|.|12|TRBD1|TRBV30
TGTGCCTCAACAGGGGGCGGGGATACGCAGTATTTT
CASTGGGDTQYF
>TRBJ2-7|.|15|TRBD1|TRBV4-3
TGCGCCAGCAGCCAAGATGGGCAGGGGGTCTACGAGCAGTACTTC
CASSQDGQGVYEQYF
>TRBJ1-2|.|15|.|TRBV4-2
TGTGCCAGCAGCCAAGAGCCCGGTGAGGGTTATGGCTACACCTTC
CASSQEPGEGYGYTF
>TRBJ2-2|.|13|.|TRBV18
TGTGCCAGCTCACCCCAGGGCACCGGGGAGCTGTTTTTT
CASSPQGTGELFF
>TRBJ2-7|.|13|TRBD2|TRBV7-9
TGTGCCAGCAGCTCTACTAGCGGGGGAGCCCCGAACTTC
CASSSTSGGAPNF
>TRBJ1-2|once|15|TRBD1|TRBV6-6
TGTGCCAGCAGTTACTCTGGGACAGGGGCCTATGGCTACACCTTC
CASSYSGTGAYGYTF
>TRBJ2-1|.|16|.|TRBV4-3
TGCGCCAGCAGCCACGGGGGTCCTAGGACGTACAATGAGCAGTTCTTC
CASSHGGPRTYNEQFF
>TRBJ2-1|.|17|TRBD2|TRBV7-2
TGTGCCAGCAGCTTAACCGCTAAGCGGGGTCCCTACAATGAGCAGTTCTTC
CASSLTAKRGPYNEQFF
>TRBJ2-7|.|12|.|TRBV10-1
TGCGCCAGCAGTGACCTCAGGGCCGAGCAGTACTTC
CASSDLRAEQYF
>TRBJ1-3|.|16|.|TRBV5-1
TGCGCCAGCAGCCCCTCGCCAAGGAGCTCTGGAAACACCATATATTTT
CASSPSPRSSGNTIYF
>TRBJ2-7|.|14|TRBD1|TRBV5-1
TGCGCCAGCAGCTTGGGTACAGGGGCCTACGAGCAGTACTTC
CASSLGTGAYEQYF
>TRBJ2-1|once|15|.|TRBV5-6
TGTGCCAGCAGCCCGCCCGGGACAACCTACAATGAGCAGTTCTTC
CASSPPGTTYNEQFF
>TRBJ2-1|.|16|TRBD1|TRBV14
TGTGCCAGCAGCCAAGGGCCGGGACAGGGATACAATGAGCAGTTCTTC
CASSQGPGQGYNEQFF
>TRBJ1-5|.|14|.|TRBV4-1
TGCGCCAGCAGCCAAGGCCCAGACAATCAGCCCCAGCATTTT
CASSQGPDNQPQHF
>TRBJ1-4|.|14|TRBD1|TRBV9
TGTGCCAGCAGCGCCCAGGGGGGATATGAAAAACTGTTTTTT
CASSAQGGYEKLFF
>TRBJ1-6|.|15|TRBD1|TRBV9
TGTGCCAGCAGCTTCAGGGGGCAAATTGATTCACCCCTCCACTTT
CASSFRGQIDSPLHF
>TRBJ2-7|once|13|.|TRBV29-1
TGCAGCGTTTGGGGGGACAGCCACTACGAGCAGTACTTC
CSVWGDSHYEQYF
>TRBJ1-1|few|11|.|TRBV29-1
TGCAGTCAGGAGGAGGGCACTGAAGCTTTCTTT
CSQEEGTEAFF
>TRBJ2-5|.|15|.|TRBV10-1
TGCGCCAGCCCCCTAGCGGACAGTATTCAAGAGACCCAGTACTTC
CASPLADSIQETQYF